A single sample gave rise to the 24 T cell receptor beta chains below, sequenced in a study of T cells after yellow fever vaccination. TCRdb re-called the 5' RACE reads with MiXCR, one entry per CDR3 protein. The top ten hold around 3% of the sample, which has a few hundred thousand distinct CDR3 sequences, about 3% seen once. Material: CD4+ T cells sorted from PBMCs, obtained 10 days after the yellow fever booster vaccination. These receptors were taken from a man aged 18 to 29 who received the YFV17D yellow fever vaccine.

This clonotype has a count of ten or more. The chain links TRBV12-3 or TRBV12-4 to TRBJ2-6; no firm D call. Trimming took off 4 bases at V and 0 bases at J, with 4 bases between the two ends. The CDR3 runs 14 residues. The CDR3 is CASSWNSGANVLTF. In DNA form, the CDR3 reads TGTGCCAGCAGTTGGAACTCTGGGGCCAACGTCCTGACTTTC.

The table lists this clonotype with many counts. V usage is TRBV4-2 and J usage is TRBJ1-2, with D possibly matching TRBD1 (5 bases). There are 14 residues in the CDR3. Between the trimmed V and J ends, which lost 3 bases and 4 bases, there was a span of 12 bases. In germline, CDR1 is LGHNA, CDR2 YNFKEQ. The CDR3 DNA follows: TGTGCCAGCAGCCAGAGCGACAGCCCCTATGGCTACACCTTC. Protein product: CASSQSDSPYGYTF.

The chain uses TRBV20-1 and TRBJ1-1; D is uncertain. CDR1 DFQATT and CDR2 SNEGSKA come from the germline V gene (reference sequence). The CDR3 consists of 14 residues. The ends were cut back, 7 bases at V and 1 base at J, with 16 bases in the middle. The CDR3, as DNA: TGCAGTGGCGCTCAAGGCGGGCAGAACACTGAAGCTTTCTTT. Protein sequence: CSGAQGGQNTEAFF.

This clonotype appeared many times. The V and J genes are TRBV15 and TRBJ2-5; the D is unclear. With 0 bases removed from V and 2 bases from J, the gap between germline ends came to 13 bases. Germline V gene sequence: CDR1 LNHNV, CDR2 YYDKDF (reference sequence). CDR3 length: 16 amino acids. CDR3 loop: CATSRDLLGRQETQYF. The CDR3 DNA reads TGTGCCACCAGCAGAGATCTGTTAGGGCGGCAAGAGACCCAGTACTTC.

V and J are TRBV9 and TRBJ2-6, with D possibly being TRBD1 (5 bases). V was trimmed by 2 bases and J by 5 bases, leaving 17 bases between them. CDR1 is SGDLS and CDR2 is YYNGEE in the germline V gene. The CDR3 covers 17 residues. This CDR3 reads CASSVWQGPIRANVLTF. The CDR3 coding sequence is TGTGCCAGCAGCGTTTGGCAGGGCCCCATAAGGGCCAACGTCCTGACTTTC.

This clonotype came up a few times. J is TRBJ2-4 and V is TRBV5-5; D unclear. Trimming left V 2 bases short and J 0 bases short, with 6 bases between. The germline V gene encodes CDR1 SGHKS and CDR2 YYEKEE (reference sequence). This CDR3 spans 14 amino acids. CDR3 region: CASSFPLAKNIQYF. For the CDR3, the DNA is TGTGCCAGCAGCTTTCCTCTAGCCAAAAACATTCAGTACTTC.

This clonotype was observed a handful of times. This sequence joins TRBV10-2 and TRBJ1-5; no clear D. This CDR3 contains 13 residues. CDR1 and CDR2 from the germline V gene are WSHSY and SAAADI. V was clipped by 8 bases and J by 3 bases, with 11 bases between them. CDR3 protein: CASGRTVNQPQHF. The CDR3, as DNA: TGCGCCAGCGGCCGCACAGTCAATCAGCCCCAGCATTTT.

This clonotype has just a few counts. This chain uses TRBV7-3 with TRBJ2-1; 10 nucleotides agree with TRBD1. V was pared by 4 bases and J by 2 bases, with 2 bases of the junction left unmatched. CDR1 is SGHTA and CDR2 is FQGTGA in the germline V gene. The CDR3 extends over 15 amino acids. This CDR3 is CASSYDRGPYNEQFF. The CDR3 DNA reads TGTGCCAGCAGCTATGACAGGGGGCCCTACAATGAGCAGTTCTTC.

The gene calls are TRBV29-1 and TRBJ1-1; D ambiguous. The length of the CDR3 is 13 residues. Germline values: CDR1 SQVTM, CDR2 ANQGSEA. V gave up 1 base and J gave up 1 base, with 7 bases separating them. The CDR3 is CSVEGAWNTEAFF. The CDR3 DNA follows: TGCAGCGTTGAAGGGGCGTGGAACACTGAAGCTTTCTTT.

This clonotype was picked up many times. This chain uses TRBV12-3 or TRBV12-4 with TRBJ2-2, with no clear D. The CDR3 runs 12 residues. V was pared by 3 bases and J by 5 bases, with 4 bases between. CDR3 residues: CASSFETGELFF. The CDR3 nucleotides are TGTGCCAGCAGTTTTGAGACCGGGGAGCTGTTTTTT.

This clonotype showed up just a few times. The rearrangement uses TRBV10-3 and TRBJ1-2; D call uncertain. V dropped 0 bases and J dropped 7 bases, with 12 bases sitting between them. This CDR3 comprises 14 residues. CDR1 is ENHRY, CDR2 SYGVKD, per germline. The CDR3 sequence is CAISESKEAGGYTF. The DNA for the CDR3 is TGTGCCATCAGTGAGTCAAAGGAGGCGGGTGGCTACACCTTC.

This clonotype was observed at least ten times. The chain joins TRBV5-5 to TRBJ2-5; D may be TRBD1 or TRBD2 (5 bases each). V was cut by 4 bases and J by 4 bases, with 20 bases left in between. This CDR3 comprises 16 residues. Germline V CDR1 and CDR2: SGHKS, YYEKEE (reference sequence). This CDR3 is CASSRNRPTGGETQYF. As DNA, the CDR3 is TGTGCCAGCAGCAGGAATCGACCAACAGGAGGAGAGACCCAGTACTTC.

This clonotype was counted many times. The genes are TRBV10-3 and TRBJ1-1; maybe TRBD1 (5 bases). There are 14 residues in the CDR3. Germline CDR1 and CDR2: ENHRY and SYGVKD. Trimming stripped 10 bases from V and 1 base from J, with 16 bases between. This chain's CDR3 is CATRTDIANTEAFF. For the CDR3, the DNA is TGTGCCACGAGGACGGACATCGCGAACACTGAAGCTTTCTTT.

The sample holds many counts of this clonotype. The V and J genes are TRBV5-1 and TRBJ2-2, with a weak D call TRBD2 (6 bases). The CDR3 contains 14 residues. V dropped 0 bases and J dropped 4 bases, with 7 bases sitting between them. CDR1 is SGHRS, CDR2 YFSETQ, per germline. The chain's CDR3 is CASSLAGVTGELFF. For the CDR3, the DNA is TGCGCCAGCAGCTTGGCGGGGGTCACCGGGGAGCTGTTTTTT.

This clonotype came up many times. CDR3 sequence (DNA): TGCAGTGCAAACTCCCACGCTAGCGGGGGGGCCAATGAGCAGTTCTTC. Translating it yields CSANSHASGGANEQFF. This chain joins TRBV20-1 and TRBJ2-1; 12 bases align to TRBD2. Germline V CDR1 and CDR2: DFQATT, SNEGSKA (reference sequence). Trimming took 6 bases from V and 6 from J; bases not matched to a gene: 12. This CDR3 has 16 residues.

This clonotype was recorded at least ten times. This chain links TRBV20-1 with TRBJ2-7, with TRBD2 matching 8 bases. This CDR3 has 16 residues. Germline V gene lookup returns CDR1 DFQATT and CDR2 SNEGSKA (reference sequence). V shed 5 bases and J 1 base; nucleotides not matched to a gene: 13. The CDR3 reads CSAQTPSGGSSYEQYF. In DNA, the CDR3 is TGCAGTGCTCAAACCCCCAGCGGGGGATCATCCTACGAGCAGTACTTC.

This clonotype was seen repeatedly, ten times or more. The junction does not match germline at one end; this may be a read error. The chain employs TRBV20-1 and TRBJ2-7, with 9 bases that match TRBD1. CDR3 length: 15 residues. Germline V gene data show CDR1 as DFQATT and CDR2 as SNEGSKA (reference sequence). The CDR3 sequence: CSAGDHRGLENEQYF. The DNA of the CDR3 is TGCAGTGCTGGAGATCACAGGGGGCTGGAGAACGAGCAGTACTTC.

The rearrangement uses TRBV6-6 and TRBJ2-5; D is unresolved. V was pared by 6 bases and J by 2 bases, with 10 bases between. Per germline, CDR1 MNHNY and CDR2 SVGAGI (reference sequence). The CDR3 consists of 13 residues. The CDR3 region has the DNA TGTGCCAGCAGCCAGTTGGTGCAAGAGACCCAGTACTTC. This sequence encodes CASSQLVQETQYF.

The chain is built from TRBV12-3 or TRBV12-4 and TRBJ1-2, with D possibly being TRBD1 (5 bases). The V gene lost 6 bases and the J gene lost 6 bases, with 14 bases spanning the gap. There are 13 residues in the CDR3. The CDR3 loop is CASRLRERDGYTF. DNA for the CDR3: TGTGCCAGCAGGCTCAGGGAAAGGGATGGCTACACCTTC.

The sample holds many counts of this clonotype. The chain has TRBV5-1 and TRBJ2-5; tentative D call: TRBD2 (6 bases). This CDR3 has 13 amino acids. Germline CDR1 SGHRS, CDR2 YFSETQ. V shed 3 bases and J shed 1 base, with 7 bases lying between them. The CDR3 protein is CASSSGVQETQYF. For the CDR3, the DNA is TGCGCCAGCAGCTCGGGAGTCCAAGAGACCCAGTACTTC.

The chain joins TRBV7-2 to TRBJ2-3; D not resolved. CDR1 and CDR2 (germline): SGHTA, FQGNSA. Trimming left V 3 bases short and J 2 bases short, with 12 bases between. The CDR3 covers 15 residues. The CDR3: CASSLWGTDTDTQYF. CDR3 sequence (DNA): TGTGCCAGCAGCTTGTGGGGAACTGACACAGATACGCAGTATTTT.

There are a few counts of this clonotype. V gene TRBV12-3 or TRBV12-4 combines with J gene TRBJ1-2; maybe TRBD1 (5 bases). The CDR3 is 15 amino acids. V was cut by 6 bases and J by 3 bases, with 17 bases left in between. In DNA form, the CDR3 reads TGTGCCAGCAGCCAAGAATGGGGCGGGGACTATGGCTACACCTTC. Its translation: CASSQEWGGDYGYTF.

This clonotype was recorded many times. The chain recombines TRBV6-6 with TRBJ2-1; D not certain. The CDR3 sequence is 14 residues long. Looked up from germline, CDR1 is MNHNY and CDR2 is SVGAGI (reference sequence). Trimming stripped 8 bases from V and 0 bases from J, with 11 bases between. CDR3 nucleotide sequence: TGTGCCAGCGAAGAACCTAGCTCCTACAATGAGCAGTTCTTC. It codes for CASEEPSSYNEQFF.

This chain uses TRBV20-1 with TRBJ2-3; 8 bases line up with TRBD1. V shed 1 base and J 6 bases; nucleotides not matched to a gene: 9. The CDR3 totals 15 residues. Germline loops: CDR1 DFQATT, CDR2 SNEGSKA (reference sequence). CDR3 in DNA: TGCAGTGCTAGAGGGGCAGGCAACAGGGGGGATACGCAGTATTTT. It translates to CSARGAGNRGDTQYF.